Below are 3 T cell receptor beta chains sequenced from a single sample in a study of CD8+CD57+ T cells in acquired aplastic anemia. Profiling of TCR beta VDJ combinations and CDR3 sequences used genomic DNA as template. TCRdb ran MiXCR on the reads and lists one entry per CDR3 protein. Here the sample spans about 190,000 distinct CDR3 sequences, approximately 50% being singletons. The sequenced sample consisted of sorted CD4+, CD8+, or CD8+CD57+ T cells (not recorded which) from PBMCs. The receptors originated from a human donor in good health, serving as a control.

V usage is TRBV29-1 and J usage is TRBJ2-7; maybe TRBD1 (6 bases). Trimming took 2 bases from V and 9 from J, leaving 14 bases between them. Looked up from germline, CDR1 is SQVTM and CDR2 is ANQGSEA. The CDR3 is made up of 12 amino acids. CDR3 residues: CSVESRGVGQYF. The CDR3 DNA reads as TGCAGCGTTGAAAGCAGGGGTGTGGGGCAGTACTTC.

This chain uses TRBV30 with TRBJ1-1; 10 nucleotides line up with TRBD1. Germline V gives CDR1 GTSNPN, CDR2 SVGIG (reference sequence). The CDR3 sequence is 15 residues long. V lost 0 bases, J lost 8 bases, and 9 bases stayed unmatched. CDR3 sequence reads: CAWSVPGQGSKEAFF. The CDR3, as DNA: TGTGCCTGGAGTGTCCCGGGACAGGGGTCGAAAGAAGCTTTCTTT.

This clonotype has ten or more counts. V gene TRBV7-3 combines with J gene TRBJ2-1, with a tentative D call TRBD2 (5 bases). V gave up 6 bases and J gave up 6 bases, with 12 bases separating them. CDR3 size: 13 residues. Germline loops: CDR1 SGHTA, CDR2 FQGTGA. CDR3 bases: TGTGCCAGCAGTACCGGACTCTCCAATGAGCAGTTCTTC. Translated, it gives CASSTGLSNEQFF.